A single sample gave rise to the 10 T cell receptor beta chains below, sequenced in a study of T cells in Graves' hyperthyroidism and ophthalmopathy. Researchers amplified the TCR beta CDR3 regions from RNA transcripts. When the TCR CDR3 underwent first-round RT-PCR, the HTBI primer set was used. TCRdb processed the multiplex PCR reads anew with MiXCR; each CDR3 protein has one entry. Of approximately 640,000 distinct CDR3 sequences in the sample, around 15% were seen once. Sequenced input: blood. Receptors originate from a woman aged 30 to 39 with Graves' hyperthyroidism.

This clonotype was observed at least ten times. The gene calls are TRBV12-3 or TRBV12-4 and TRBJ1-5; 9 positions match TRBD1. V was clipped by 5 bases and J by 6 bases; unmatched bases: 11. There are 16 residues in the CDR3. The CDR3 protein is CASSGRGQGIGQPQHF. CDR3 nucleotides: TGTGCCAGCAGTGGCCGGGGACAGGGAATAGGTCAGCCCCAGCATTTT.

Remarks on this clonotype: Since a much larger clone is just one base distant, this may be a read error. The CDR3 DNA is TGCAGTGCTAGAGATCAGACAGGACGGGAAGGCTACACCTTC. This translates into CSARDQTGREGYTF. This sequence joins TRBV20-1 and TRBJ1-2, with D possibly TRBD1 on 6 matching bases. This CDR3 has 14 residues. V was cut by 0 bases and J by 8 bases, with 16 bases left in between. The germline gives CDR1 DFQATT, CDR2 SNEGSKA (reference sequence).

In its sample, this clonotype was seen many times. V usage is TRBV11-2 and J usage is TRBJ2-3; D is possibly TRBD2 (6 bases). The CDR3 loop spans 15 amino acids. Germline lookup yields CDR1 SGHAT and CDR2 FQNNGV. The V gene lost 4 bases and the J gene lost 4 bases, with 15 bases spanning the gap. CDR3 nucleotides: TGTGCCAGCAGCTCGGCCGCGGGATGGGCAGATACGCAGTATTTT. Amino acid sequence: CASSSAAGWADTQYF.

There are many counts of this clonotype. This sequence joins TRBV7-9 and TRBJ1-4; no reliable D call. Trimming stripped 5 bases from V and 4 bases from J, with 11 bases between. Germline CDR1 is SEHNR and CDR2 is FQNEAQ (reference sequence). This CDR3 has 14 amino acids. In nucleotides, the CDR3 is TGTGCCAGCAGCCAAGGACTGAATAATGAAAAACTGTTTTTT. Amino acid sequence: CASSQGLNNEKLFF. Full variable domain (remainder filled in from reference TRBV7-9 and TRBJ1-4): DTGVSQNPRHKITKRGQNVTFRCDPISEHNRLYWYRQTLGQGPEFLTYFQNEAQLEKSRLLSDRFSAERPKGSFSTLEIQRTEQGDSAMYLCASSQGLNNEKLFFGSGTQLSVL.

This clonotype has more than one count but fewer than ten. The rearrangement uses TRBV7-3 and TRBJ2-5; possibly TRBD2 for D (5 bases). V lost 4 bases and J lost 0, with 21 bases in between. Germline CDR1 is SGHTA and CDR2 is FQGTGA. The CDR3 loop spans 18 amino acids. The DNA of the CDR3 is TGTGCCAGCAGCTCGACGGGCGCCGGACTGGCGTACCAAGAGACCCAGTACTTC. Its translation: CASSSTGAGLAYQETQYF.

This rearrangement joins TRBV28 to TRBJ2-7, with TRBD1 as a possible D gene (6 bases). The CDR3 loop spans 14 amino acids. The ends were cut back, 4 bases at V and 3 bases at J, with 13 bases in the middle. In germline, CDR1 is MDHEN, CDR2 SYDVKM. CDR3 coding DNA: TGTGCCAGCAGTTCGCACAGGGTAAGCTACGAGCAGTACTTC. Amino acids: CASSSHRVSYEQYF. The full variable domain, completed using reference TRBV28 and TRBJ2-7, is DVKVTQSSRYLVKRTGEKVFLECVQDMDHENMFWYRQDPGLGLRLIYFSYDVKMKEKGDIPEGYSVSREKKERFSLILESASTNQTSMYLCASSSHRVSYEQYFGPGTRLTVT.

Ten or more counts support this clonotype. V usage is TRBV27 and J usage is TRBJ2-7; 10 positions match TRBD2. Trimming took 3 bases from V and 4 from J; bases not matched to a gene: 3. The germline gives CDR1 MNHEY, CDR2 SMNVEV (reference sequence). The CDR3 totals 14 residues. The CDR3 is CASSFGLAAYEQYF. In DNA form, the CDR3 reads TGTGCCAGCAGTTTTGGACTAGCGGCGTACGAGCAGTACTTC.

This clonotype was counted at least ten times. V and J are TRBV30 and TRBJ1-1, with D maybe TRBD1 (5 bases). Looked up from germline, CDR1 is GTSNPN and CDR2 is SVGIG (reference sequence). CDR3 length equals 13 residues. Between the trimmed V and J ends, which lost 3 bases and 1 base, there was a span of 9 bases. The CDR3 protein is CAWSAQGNTEAFF. In DNA, the CDR3 is TGTGCCTGGAGCGCTCAGGGGAACACTGAAGCTTTCTTT. The full variable domain, completed using reference TRBV30 and TRBJ1-1, is SQTIHQWPATLVQPVGSPLSLECTVEGTSNPNLYWYRQAAGRGLQLLFYSVGIGQISSEVPQNLSASRPQDRQFILSSKKLLLSDSGFYLCAWSAQGNTEAFFGQGTRLTVV.

This clonotype appeared many times. The V call is TRBV15, the J call TRBJ1-3, with 7 nucleotides matching TRBD1. Trimming took 0 bases from V and 0 from J; bases not matched to a gene: 5. This CDR3 has 17 amino acids. The germline CDR1 and CDR2 sequences are LNHNV and YYDKDF (reference sequence). CDR3 nucleotide sequence: TGTGCCACCAGCAGAGACGGAGGGGGCGGCTCTGGAAACACCATATATTTT. Translated, it gives CATSRDGGGGSGNTIYF.

V gene TRBV7-9 combines with J gene TRBJ2-7; 7 positions match TRBD1. The J segment lost 2 bases and the V segment lost 5 bases, leaving 9 bases of the junction unmatched. The germline V gene encodes CDR1 SEHNR and CDR2 FQNEAQ (reference sequence). This CDR3 spans 15 amino acids. The DNA of the CDR3 is TGTGCCAGCAGCCCACGACAGGGTCTTACCTACGAGCAGTACTTC. Translating it yields CASSPRQGLTYEQYF.